Given below is one T cell receptor (beta chain) in context. As yet, its antigen is unknown. 13 Jbeta primers and 60 Vbeta primers were used for the PCR. The table came from immunoSEQ multiplex PCR; TCRdb's copy has only in-frame clones and leaves some out. The sample lists about 170,000 clones; around 83% were seen once. Germline CDR1 and CDR2: SGDLS and YYNGEE. The CDR3 runs 14 residues. V was trimmed by 0 bases and J by 5 bases, leaving 11 bases between them. This sample stems from a study of cytomegalovirus exposure and HLA in healthy donors. Whole-study results and caveats: What a later analysis showed was that several of the most significant clusters appeared linked to common viral pathogens. V- and J-gene trimming of TCR beta was linked (in a later analysis) to a missense DCLRE1C variant. In an earlier analysis, most TCR beta V segments were productive about 90% or about 30% of the time. In all likelihood, a cluster of highly shared sequence variants was a sequencing artifact.

This TCR came from a girl aged 2-10 years in good health and CMV-seropositive. Sequences were obtained from PBMCs. V and J are TRBV9 and TRBJ1-1, with D hard to call. The chain's CDR3 is CASSVAGGWTEAFF. The DNA of the CDR3 is TGTGCCAGCAGCGTAGCTGGAGGGTGGACTGAAGCTTTCTTT.